These 29 T cell receptor beta chains came from one sample sequenced in a study of T cell repertoires in cytomegalovirus infection. TCRdb passed the reads through MiXCR, listing each CDR3 protein once. The top ten clones hold approximately 19% of a sample with about 270,000 distinct CDR3 sequences, around 20% of them seen once. No antigen is known for these receptors. The source material was cultured PBMCs, sampled from culture after CMV antigen stimulation. The receptors originated from a human donor in good health (CMV status not recorded). Some clones in this sample may be carry-over from other donors' samples.

This clonotype was seen a handful of times. V and J are TRBV6-5 and TRBJ1-1; 10 bases are a match to TRBD1. The CDR3 is 15 amino acids. V shed 6 bases and J 5 bases; nucleotides not matched to a gene: 9. The germline V gene has CDR1 MNHEY and CDR2 SVGAGI. In nucleotides, the CDR3 is TGTGCCAGCAGACAACTTGGACAGGGGGGAACTGAAGCTTTCTTT. This gives the protein CASRQLGQGGTEAFF.

This chain uses TRBV7-2 with TRBJ1-1; perhaps TRBD1 as D (6 bases). CDR3 length: 16 amino acids. Germline assignment: CDR1 SGHTA and CDR2 FQGNSA. The ends were cut back, 4 bases at V and 5 bases at J, with 20 bases in the middle. CDR3 DNA: TGTGCCAGCAGCTCGACCAGGGCCCGAAGGGGGACTGAAGCTTTCTTT. Its translation is CASSSTRARRGTEAFF.

This clonotype was seen a few times. The chain employs TRBV12-3 or TRBV12-4 and TRBJ2-3, with 10 bases matching TRBD2. V lost 6 bases, J lost 6 bases, and 12 bases stayed unmatched. The CDR3 extends over 16 amino acids. CDR3 DNA: TGTGCCAGCAGCCCTCTAGCGGGAGCTACGGGGGATACGCAGTATTTT. Its translation is CASSPLAGATGDTQYF.

The chain has TRBV13 and TRBJ2-7; 7 bases match TRBD1. The CDR3 is made up of 12 amino acids. CDR1 PRHDT and CDR2 FYEKMQ come from the germline V gene (reference sequence). The CDR3 here is CASSLGGGGQYV. CDR3 coding DNA: TGTGCCAGCAGCCTAGGGGGCGGCGGGCAGTACGTC.

This clonotype showed up just a few times. The V and J genes are TRBV7-9 and TRBJ2-2; possible D gene TRBD2, 5 bases. CDR3 length: 15 residues. The V end lost 4 bases, the J end lost 1 base, and 10 bases lay between the germline ends. CDR1 and CDR2 (germline): SEHNR, FQNEAQ (reference sequence). CDR3 amino acids: CASSSTRQNTGELFF. For the CDR3, the DNA is TGTGCCAGCAGCTCCACTAGACAGAACACCGGGGAGCTGTTTTTT.

There are a few counts of this clonotype. This rearrangement joins TRBV6-2 or TRBV6-3 to TRBJ1-1; 7 bases line up with TRBD1. The junction had 12 bases not matched to a gene; V was cut back by 4 bases and J by 7 bases. This CDR3 has 15 amino acids. From germline, CDR1 is MNHEY and CDR2 SVGEGT. As DNA, the CDR3 is TGTGCCAGCAGTTTTTTTTTTGGGACAGAGCTTGAAGCTTTCTTT. This gives the protein CASSFFFGTELEAFF.

J is TRBJ2-5 and V is TRBV28; 8 bases align to TRBD1. The V and J ends lost 6 bases and 5 bases, in that order; junction bases with no gene match: 11. The germline CDR1 and CDR2 sequences are MDHEN and SYDVKM. This CDR3 is 15 amino acids long. CDR3 loop: CASSVIPSGGETQYF. CDR3 sequence (DNA): TGTGCCAGCAGCGTTATCCCTTCAGGGGGCGAGACCCAGTACTTC.

This clonotype was observed at least ten times. This chain uses TRBV6-5 with TRBJ1-2; a weak D match, TRBD1 (5 bases). The CDR3 runs 13 residues. The V gene's germline CDR1 is MNHEY and CDR2 SVGAGI. V lost 2 bases and J lost 4, with 8 bases in between. This CDR3 is CASSYGDSYGYTF. In nucleotides, the CDR3 is TGTGCCAGCAGTTACGGCGACAGCTATGGCTACACCTTC.

This clonotype was recorded many times. The genes are TRBV7-2 and TRBJ2-2, with TRBD2 matching over 9 bases. The CDR3 contains 15 residues. Germline CDR1 SGHTA, CDR2 FQGNSA. V lost 5 bases and J lost 5; bases outside the gene matches: 6. The CDR3 DNA is TGTGCCAGCAGCGATAGCGGGAGACGGACCGGGGAGCTGTTTTTT. Amino acids: CASSDSGRRTGELFF.

The chain is built from TRBV4-2 and TRBJ2-3, with 8 bases aligning to TRBD1. In germline, CDR1 is LGHNA, CDR2 YNFKEQ. The CDR3 is 17 amino acids. Losses at the gene ends were 0 bases for V and 2 bases for J; bases not matched to a gene: 7. The CDR3 region is CASSQDQGAGTTDTQYF. The DNA of the CDR3 is TGTGCCAGCAGCCAAGATCAGGGGGCAGGGACCACAGATACGCAGTATTTT.

In its sample, this clonotype was seen a few times. The CDR3 DNA is TGTGCCAGCCGCCTCTGGGGGGGGAACACCGGGGAGCTGTTTTTT. It yields the protein CASRLWGGNTGELFF. The chain has TRBV11-2 and TRBJ2-2, with 7 nucleotides matching TRBD2. Germline-derived CDR1 and CDR2 are SGHAT and FQNNGV. V gave up 8 bases and J gave up 1 base; unmatched junction bases: 7. CDR3 length equals 15 residues.

This chain uses TRBV6-1 with TRBJ2-1; 14 positions agree with TRBD2. The CDR3 is 15 amino acids. Trimming took 6 bases from V and 7 from J; bases not matched to a gene: 5. The germline gives CDR1 MNHNS, CDR2 SASEGT. CDR3 DNA: TGTGCCAGCAGGGACGGGACTAGCGGGAGAAATGAGCAGTTCTTC. Translated: CASRDGTSGRNEQFF.

This clonotype was observed a few times. The chain joins TRBV19 to TRBJ1-5; D not resolved. The CDR3 covers 14 residues. The germline gives CDR1 LNHDA, CDR2 SQIVND (reference sequence). The germline V and J ends were trimmed by 7 bases and 3 bases, with 13 bases remaining between them. CDR3 nucleotides: TGTGCCAGTAACGAACCGGGGATCAATCAGCCCCAGCATTTT. This encodes CASNEPGINQPQHF.

The chain is built from TRBV20-1 and TRBJ2-2; the D gene could be TRBD1 or TRBD2 (6 bases each). The CDR3 consists of 13 residues. Trimming removed 3 bases at V and 4 bases at J, with 9 bases between. Germline CDR1 DFQATT, CDR2 SNEGSKA (reference sequence). CDR3 protein: CSASGGPTGELFF. The CDR3 bases are TGCAGTGCTAGTGGGGGGCCCACCGGGGAGCTGTTTTTT.

The chain carries TRBV4-1 and TRBJ2-1, with D perhaps matching TRBD1 (6 bases). The V gene's germline CDR1 is MGHRA and CDR2 YSYEKL. Between the trimmed V and J ends, which lost 5 bases and 0 bases, there was a span of 11 bases. The CDR3 runs 15 residues. CDR3 nucleotides: TGCGCCAGCAGCTCAGGGGCCCTCTCCTACAATGAGCAGTTCTTC. Its translation is CASSSGALSYNEQFF.

The V call is TRBV12-3 or TRBV12-4, the J call TRBJ2-2, with 8 positions matching TRBD2. The CDR3 is 14 amino acids. With V trimmed by 8 bases and J by 7 bases, 9 bases remained unmatched. CDR3 nucleotides: TGTGCCAGCGGCACGGGACTAGTTGACGGGGAGCTGTTTTTT. Residues: CASGTGLVDGELFF.

This clonotype was picked up a small number of times. A much larger clone differs by one base, so this may be a read error. J is TRBJ2-1 and V is TRBV12-3 or TRBV12-4; 10 nucleotides align to TRBD2. This CDR3 spans 15 amino acids. Trimming cost V 6 bases and J 3 bases; bases outside gene matches: 5. The CDR3 bases are TGTGCCAGCAGCTTTAGCGGGAGGAACTACAATGAGCAGTTCTTC. Encoded protein: CASSFSGRNYNEQFF.

This chain links TRBV5-4 with TRBJ1-2; D is ambiguous. The CDR3 spans 15 residues. V was shortened by 1 base and J by 0 bases, with 10 bases between the two germline ends. Germline CDR1 and CDR2: SGHNT and YYREEE (reference sequence). The CDR3 sequence: CASSLLGTSNYGYTF. The DNA of the CDR3 is TGTGCCAGCAGCTTGCTTGGCACCTCTAACTATGGCTACACCTTC.

Ten or more counts support this clonotype. The chain joins TRBV28 to TRBJ2-7; 7 bases map to TRBD2. The junction had 4 bases not matched to a gene; V was cut back by 3 bases and J by 5 bases. Germline CDR1 is MDHEN and CDR2 is SYDVKM. The CDR3 runs 13 residues. The CDR3 spells CASSFREGHEQYV. CDR3 bases: TGTGCCAGCAGTTTTAGGGAGGGCCACGAGCAGTACGTC.

This clonotype was recorded at least ten times. V is TRBV7-6 and J is TRBJ2-3; 7 positions match TRBD2. The germline V gene has CDR1 SGHVS and CDR2 FNYEAQ. After removal of 2 bases from V and 2 bases from J, the junction contained 7 bases not matched to a gene. This CDR3 comprises 16 residues. CDR3 residues: CASSLMSSGVTDTQYF. The CDR3 nucleotides read TGTGCCAGCAGCTTAATGTCTAGCGGAGTCACAGATACGCAGTATTTT.

The chain recombines TRBV20-1 with TRBJ1-2; 9 bases fit TRBD1. This CDR3 spans 12 amino acids. CDR1 and CDR2 (germline): DFQATT, SNEGSKA (reference sequence). Trimming took 6 bases from V and 4 from J; bases not matched to a gene: 3. The CDR3 loop is CSATDRGYGYTF. The CDR3 bases are TGCAGTGCCACGGACAGGGGCTATGGCTACACCTTC.

CDR3 sequence reads: CASTTRREANYGYTF. DNA of the CDR3: TGTGCCAGCACAACCCGCAGGGAGGCTAACTATGGCTACACCTTC. J is TRBJ1-2 and V is TRBV12-3 or TRBV12-4; D is possibly TRBD1 (5 bases). The CDR3 totals 15 residues. V was shortened by 7 bases and J by 0 bases, with 15 bases between the two germline ends.

This clonotype has more than one count but fewer than ten. The rearrangement joins TRBV14 to TRBJ2-7, with no clear D. Germline CDR1 SGHDN, CDR2 FVKESK. The V gene lost 1 base and the J gene lost 8 bases, with 12 bases spanning the gap. This CDR3 spans 13 amino acids. The CDR3 DNA is TGTGCCAGCAGCCAAGGAGCTTATGCCCAGCAGTACGTC. Translation: CASSQGAYAQQYV.

This sequence joins TRBV20-1 and TRBJ2-3; maybe TRBD2 (6 bases). The V end lost 1 base, the J end lost 0 bases, and 11 bases lay between the germline ends. CDR3 length equals 15 residues. CDR1 and CDR2 (germline): DFQATT, SNEGSKA (reference sequence). This chain's CDR3 is CSARVVAASTDTQYF. As DNA, the CDR3 is TGCAGTGCTAGAGTGGTAGCGGCTAGCACAGATACGCAGTATTTT.

V usage is TRBV4-1 and J usage is TRBJ2-1; 7 bases match TRBD1. V lost 2 bases to trimming and J lost 6 bases; unmatched junction nucleotides: 4. This CDR3 comprises 14 residues. Germline V gene sequence: CDR1 MGHRA, CDR2 YSYEKL. This CDR3 is CASSQSQGFNEQFF. CDR3 bases: TGCGCCAGCAGCCAATCACAGGGGTTCAATGAGCAGTTCTTC.

This clonotype was seen only a few times. This sequence joins TRBV6-2 or TRBV6-3 and TRBJ1-5; 11 nucleotides match TRBD1. The V gene end was trimmed by 8 bases and the J gene end by 1 base; junction bases not matched to a gene: 16. The CDR3 has 19 residues. CDR1 and CDR2 from the germline V gene are MNHEY and SVGEGT. The CDR3 sequence is CASRNIPGQGDFSNQPQHF. CDR3 coding DNA: TGTGCCAGCCGCAATATTCCGGGACAGGGGGACTTCAGCAATCAGCCCCAGCATTTT.

This chain joins TRBV29-1 and TRBJ1-1; TRBD1 might be the D (6 bases). Germline assignment: CDR1 SQVTM and CDR2 ANQGSEA. Trimming took off 8 bases at V and 1 base at J, with 17 bases between the two ends. The CDR3 covers 14 residues. The CDR3 DNA sequence: TGCAGCACCCAACCCGGGGGCGCGAACACTGAAGCTTTCTTT. This sequence encodes CSTQPGGANTEAFF. The full variable domain, rest sourced from reference TRBV29-1 and TRBJ1-1, is SAVISQKPSRDICQRGTSLTIQCQVDSQVTMMFWYRQQPGQSLTLIATANQGSEATYESGFVIDKFPISRPNLTFSTLTVSNMSPEDSSIYLCSTQPGGANTEAFFGQGTRLTVV.

The chain has TRBV6-5 and TRBJ2-3; 10 bases match TRBD2. The CDR3 totals 15 residues. V lost 7 bases and J lost 3; bases outside the gene matches: 7. Per the germline V gene, CDR1 is MNHEY and CDR2 is SVGAGI. CDR3 protein: CASKPLAGDTDTQYF. CDR3 nucleotides: TGTGCCAGCAAACCCCTAGCGGGGGATACAGATACGCAGTATTTT.

This chain connects TRBV19 to TRBJ1-5, with TRBD1 identical over 12 bases. CDR1 LNHDA and CDR2 SQIVND come from the germline V gene (reference sequence). The J segment lost 6 bases and the V segment lost 5 bases, leaving 8 bases of the junction unmatched. The length of the CDR3 is 16 residues. The DNA of the CDR3 is TGTGCCAGTAGTGCTACGGGACAGGGGGCCGGTCAGCCCCAGCATTTT. It specifies CASSATGQGAGQPQHF. Variable domain in full (rest from reference TRBV19 and TRBJ1-5): DGGITQSPKYLFRKEGQNVTLSCEQNLNHDAMYWYRQDPGQGLRLIYYSQIVNDFQKGDIAEGYSVSREKKESFPLTVTSAQKNPTAFYLCASSATGQGAGQPQHFGDGTRLSIL.